The T cell receptor (beta chain) under discussion was sequenced for a study of blood T cell repertoires in COVID-19 (dated by TCRdb to 2019 to 2021). With respect to the entire study: The collaborator samples originated in the United States, Italy and Spain and spanned the acute and convalescent phases of COVID-19. The prospective study material was composed of cDNA or gDNA derived from T cells, B-cell-depleted T cells, or PBMCs. The dataset comprised deeply sampled blood TCRbeta repertoires from subjects exposed to, actively infected with, or recovered from COVID-19. The repertoires were released in a freely available public database intended as a resource for research on the immune response to SARS-CoV-2. The samples were drawn from the first 160 participants of the ongoing ImmuneRACE study and from over a thousand subjects provided by 6 global collaborators. Sample metadata almost always included a de-identified subject ID, COVID-19 status, age in years and sex. Where available, HLA class I and class II types were obtained from metadata supplied by the sample provider rather than from assay-based typing. What the authors observed across the whole study: The quantity of clinical and demographic metadata differed by source and by participant and was supplied without curation.

The immunoSEQ Assay, a bias-controlled multiplex PCR, was used to amplify TCRbeta CDR3 regions from genomic DNA. The authors' pipeline ran thus. The number of nucleated cells in each sample was estimated from the amplification of reference gene primers within the assay. To quantify the absolute abundance of each unique TCRbeta CDR3 rearrangement, sequence reads were collapsed and filtered. For each sample, productive Simpson clonality was calculated as the square root of Simpson's diversity index across productive rearrangements. TCRdb re-hosts the immuneACCESS table, in-frame sequences only. Its copies lack some clones; in the studies checked, an unresolved V gene accounts for under half of them, and the cause for the rest is not known. That table gives V, J and clone size, and the DNA gave D and trimming. Present in this sample are roughly 150,000 clones, roughly 80% of which were seen just once. Around 8% of the sample is held by the ten biggest clonotypes.

Regarding this clone: There is no known antigen for this receptor. No base quality information exists; no much larger clone differs at one position.

Collaborating institutions collected whole blood in K2EDTA tubes following their own protocols. For TCRbeta analysis, collaborators shipped samples in one of three forms: frozen whole blood, isolated PBMCs, or DNA extracted from either of those sample types. Deletion took 3 bases off V and 2 bases off J, with a span of 8 bases between the germline ends. Reading the germline V gene (reference sequence) gives CDR1 LNHDA and CDR2 SQIVND. Taken from cysteine to phenylalanine, the CDR3 has 14 residues. Here the CDR3 DNA is all that survives: 42 bases in frame from base 1. This TCR derives from a human donor in a cohort sampled during active COVID-19. Sequencing was performed on peripheral blood. The chain joins TRBV19 to TRBJ1-5, and perhaps TRBD1 as D gene, on 6 matching bases. The sequence in DNA is TGTGCCAGTAGTATTGAGGGGGGCAATCAGCCCCAGCATTTT. It translates to CASSIEGGNQPQHF.